At least ten counts were recorded for the clone carrying this T cell receptor (beta chain). The target antigen is unknown. The data were obtained in a study of Graves' ophthalmopathy and Graves' hyperthyroidism. Overall study results and limits: Blood also carried most expanded thyroid clonotypes exceeding 0.001 frequency.

Germline V gene lookup returns CDR1 MNHEY and CDR2 SVGEGT. V lost 6 bases, J lost 7 bases, and 10 bases lay in between. The CDR3 has 12 amino acids. In donors with ophthalmopathy, activity was moderate-to-severe, with CAS ≥3, NOSPECS ≥4 and duration under 3 months. The diagnostic workup employed clinical symptoms, serum thyroxine, TRAb, thyroid ultrasound and orbital computed tomography. Investigators amplified TCR beta CDR3 regions from RNA transcripts. HTBI primers were used in a first-round RT-PCR, which preceded a second-round multiplex PCR. TCRdb passed the multiplex PCR reads through MiXCR, listing each CDR3 protein once. The sample includes about 200,000 distinct CDR3 sequences, around 30% of them seen just once.

This chain links TRBV6-2 or TRBV6-3 with TRBJ1-5, with D possibly TRBD1 on 6 matching bases. This clonotype was sampled from a man aged 50 or older with Graves' ophthalmopathy. Input material: peripheral blood. The CDR3, as DNA: TGTGCCAGCAGCCACAGGGAACAGCCCCAGCATTTT. As protein: CASSHREQPQHF.